This T cell receptor (beta chain) was sequenced in a study of cytomegalovirus exposure and HLA in healthy donors. CDR3 size: 11 residues. V was pared by 8 bases and J by 0 bases, with 4 bases between. Germline lookup yields CDR1 MDHEN and CDR2 SYDVKM. A word on this clone: Its antigen is undetermined.

General observations from the study: The authors later found HLA-associated TCR beta chains more clonally expanded than equally common others.

Amplification used 60 Vbeta primers and 13 Jbeta primers. Profiled with immunoSEQ multiplex PCR; TCRdb holds only in-frame clones, not every one. This table holds about 150,000 clones, 88% found once. The sequencing input was PBMCs. This clonotype was obtained from a woman aged 40 to 55 in good health and CMV-seronegative. The genes are TRBV28 and TRBJ1-1; the D is unclear. The CDR3 DNA reads as TGTGCCAGCGCGATGAACACTGAAGCTTTCTTT. This translates into CASAMNTEAFF. The variable domain in full, completed from reference TRBV28 and TRBJ1-1, reads DVKVTQSSRYLVKRTGEKVFLECVQDMDHENMFWYRQDPGLGLRLIYFSYDVKMKEKGDIPEGYSVSREKKERFSLILESASTNQTSMYLCASAMNTEAFFGQGTRLTVV.